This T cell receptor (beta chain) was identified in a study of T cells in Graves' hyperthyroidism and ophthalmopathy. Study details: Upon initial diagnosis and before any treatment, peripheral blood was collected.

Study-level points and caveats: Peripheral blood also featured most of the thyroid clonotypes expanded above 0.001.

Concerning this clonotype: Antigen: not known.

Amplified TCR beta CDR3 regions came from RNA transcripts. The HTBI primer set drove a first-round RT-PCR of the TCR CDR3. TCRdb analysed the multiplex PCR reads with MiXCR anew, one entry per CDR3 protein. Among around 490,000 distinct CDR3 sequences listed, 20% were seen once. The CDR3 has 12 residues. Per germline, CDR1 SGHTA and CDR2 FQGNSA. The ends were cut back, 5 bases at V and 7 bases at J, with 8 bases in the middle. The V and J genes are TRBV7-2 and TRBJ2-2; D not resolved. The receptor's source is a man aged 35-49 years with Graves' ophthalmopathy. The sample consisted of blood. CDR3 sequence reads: CASSPDNGELFF. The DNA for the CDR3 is TGTGCCAGCAGCCCCGACAACGGGGAGCTGTTTTTT.